This T cell receptor beta chain was recovered during a study of blood T cell repertoires in COVID-19. Study-wide context: The United States, Italy and Spain supplied acute and convalescent COVID-19 samples. Nucleic acid was either cDNA or gDNA, and it came from T cells, B-cell-depleted T cells, or PBMCs.

CDR3 length: 15 residues. V shed 6 bases and J 0 bases; nucleotides not matched to a gene: 5. Germline CDR1 MNHEY, CDR2 SVGAGI. The Seattle patients, enrolled during active infection, were followed longitudinally. How the authors handled the data: How many nucleated cells were present was estimated from reference gene primer amplification. TCRdb's copy holds only in-frame clones and misses some; the assay was immunoSEQ multiplex PCR. The V and J calls and clone size are taken from that table; D and trimming were inferred from the DNA. The top ten clones hold 7% to 10% of a sample with roughly 180,000 clones, around 79% of them seen once.

V and J are TRBV6-5 and TRBJ2-1; TRBD2 aligns across 7 bases. The clonotype originates from a woman aged 55 to 70 with COVID-19, enrolled during active disease. The sample consisted of peripheral blood. This chain's CDR3 is CASRTGGGSYNEQFF. The CDR3 bases are TGTGCCAGCAGAACCGGCGGGGGCTCCTACAATGAGCAGTTCTTC.